These 32 T cell receptor beta chains were all obtained from the same sample, sequenced in a study of cytomegalovirus exposure and HLA in healthy donors. The PCR made use of 60 Vbeta and 13 Jbeta primers. TCRdb's copy holds only in-frame clones and misses some; the assay was immunoSEQ multiplex PCR. The table has 200,000 to 250,000 clones, approximately 79% seen once. Material for sequencing was PBMCs. Receptor source: a man aged 18 to 30 in good health and CMV-seronegative.

The rearrangement uses TRBV7-2 and TRBJ1-6; D gene uncertain. Trimming shortened V by 6 bases and J by 7 bases, and 13 bases separated the two germline ends. The CDR3 contains 14 residues. Germline V gene data show CDR1 as SGHTA and CDR2 as FQGNSA. The CDR3 region has the DNA TGTGCCAGCAGTCCCCGCGGCGGCAATTCACCCCTCCACTTT. It encodes CASSPRGGNSPLHF.

Only a few counts were recorded for this clone. The V call is TRBV27, the J call TRBJ2-5; 7 bases are shared with TRBD1. Germline V CDR1 and CDR2: MNHEY, SMNVEV (reference sequence). The CDR3 has 16 residues. Unmatched junction bases numbered 8, after V lost 3 bases and J lost 1 base. The CDR3: CASSFRPDRVQETQYF. Written as DNA, the CDR3 is TGTGCCAGCAGTTTCCGCCCTGACAGGGTCCAAGAGACCCAGTACTTC.

The gene calls are TRBV7-2 and TRBJ1-2; a weak D match, TRBD1 (6 bases). Looked up from germline, CDR1 is SGHTA and CDR2 is FQGNSA. CDR3 size: 14 residues. The ends were cut back, 5 bases at V and 4 bases at J, with 14 bases in the middle. CDR3 nucleotides: TGTGCCAGCAGCACCAGACAGGTATCCTATGGCTACACCTTC. Protein: CASSTRQVSYGYTF. The full variable domain, with the rest looked up from reference TRBV7-2 and TRBJ1-2, is GAGVSQSPSNKVTEKGKDVELRCDPISGHTALYWYRQSLGQGLEFLIYFQGNSAPDKSGLPSDRFSAERTGGSVSTLTIQRTQQEDSAVYLCASSTRQVSYGYTFGSGTRLTVV.

The chain uses TRBV13 and TRBJ2-7; TRBD2 aligns across 13 bases. The V gene end was trimmed by 3 bases and the J gene end by 0 bases; junction bases not matched to a gene: 11. Germline CDR1 reads PRHDT; CDR2 reads FYEKMQ (reference sequence). This CDR3 comprises 19 residues. Here the CDR3 reads CASSLVTGTSGILSYEQYF. Written as DNA, the CDR3 is TGTGCCAGCAGCTTGGTAACCGGGACTAGCGGGATACTCTCCTACGAGCAGTACTTC.

This clone appeared a few times. The rearrangement uses TRBV20-1 and TRBJ1-2; D unresolved. The CDR3 contains 11 residues. Trimming removed 6 bases at V and 5 bases at J, with 10 bases between. Germline V CDR1 and CDR2: DFQATT, SNEGSKA (reference sequence). The CDR3 nucleotides are TGCAGTGCCCCGACGGAGTATGGCTACACCTTC. Translation: CSAPTEYGYTF.

The chain carries TRBV7-8 and TRBJ1-1; tentatively, D is TRBD1 (6 bases). This CDR3 is 16 amino acids long. CDR1 SGHVS and CDR2 FQNEAQ come from the germline V gene. Trimming took off 5 bases at V and 0 bases at J, with 16 bases between the two ends. The DNA of the CDR3 is TGTGCCAGCAGCCCCTCCCTCAGGGACATGAACACTGAAGCTTTCTTT. It codes for CASSPSLRDMNTEAFF.

This clone was seen a handful of times. The gene calls are TRBV6-5 and TRBJ1-1; D perhaps matches TRBD1 (5 bases). This CDR3 is 15 amino acids long. Trimming cost V 0 bases and J 1 base, with 9 bases left between them. CDR1 and CDR2 from the germline V gene are MNHEY and SVGAGI. DNA of the CDR3: TGTGCCAGCAGTTACTCGAACAGGCCGAACACTGAAGCTTTCTTT. Translation: CASSYSNRPNTEAFF.

As to this clone: At one end the junction does not follow the germline gene, possibly because of a read error. V and J are TRBV9 and TRBJ2-1; D perhaps matches TRBD1 (6 bases). This CDR3 comprises 13 residues. CDR1 and CDR2 from the germline V gene are SGDLS and YYNGEE. CDR3 DNA sequence: TGTGCCAGCAGCGTAGAGGCAGGGGAAGGATTGCTCTTC. Its protein is CASSVEAGEGLLF. Full variable domain (outside the CDR3, taken from reference TRBV9 and TRBJ2-1): DSGVTQTPKHLITATGQRVTLRCSPRSGDLSVYWYQQSLDQGLQFLIQYYNGEERAKGNILERFSAQQFPDLHSELNLSSLELGDSALYFCASSVEAGEGLLFGPGTRLTVL.

With regard to this clone: The junction does not match germline at one end; this may be a read error. The same CDR3 is also encoded by other DNA sequences in this sample. Written as DNA, the CDR3 is TGTGCCAGCAGCCCCAGGGGACAGGGGGGTCACTATGGCTACACTTTC. Amino acids: CASSPRGQGGHYGYTF. The chain uses TRBV7-2 and TRBJ1-2; 11 bases fit TRBD1. The CDR3 covers 16 residues. From germline, CDR1 is SGHTA and CDR2 FQGNSA. The full variable domain, with the rest looked up from reference TRBV7-2 and TRBJ1-2, is GAGVSQSPSNKVTEKGKDVELRCDPISGHTALYWYRQSLGQGLEFLIYFQGNSAPDKSGLPSDRFSAERTGGSVSTLTIQRTQQEDSAVYLCASSPRGQGGHYGYTFGSGTRLTVV.

This rearrangement joins TRBV5-8 to TRBJ2-1; TRBD1 matches 9 bases. J was trimmed by 4 bases and V by 6 bases; bases with no gene match: 8. The CDR3 extends over 15 amino acids. Per germline, CDR1 SGHTS and CDR2 YDEGEE. The CDR3 DNA is TGTGCCAGCACCCTGGGACAGGGATATTACAATGAGCAGTTCTTC. Translated: CASTLGQGYYNEQFF.

This clone came up a few times. This rearrangement joins TRBV6-1 to TRBJ1-1; TRBD1 matches at 8 bases. Germline values: CDR1 MNHNS, CDR2 SASEGT. V shed 0 bases and J 4 bases; nucleotides not matched to a gene: 7. The CDR3 extends over 16 amino acids. CDR3 in amino acids: CASSEALTGVRTEAFF. DNA for the CDR3: TGTGCCAGCAGTGAAGCATTGACAGGGGTACGCACTGAAGCTTTCTTT.

Worth noting for this clone: At the DNA level, this CDR3 is encoded by other sequences in the same sample as well. The rearrangement joins TRBV9 to TRBJ1-2, with D maybe TRBD1 (5 bases). CDR1 and CDR2 from the germline V gene are SGDLS and YYNGEE. Trimming left V 4 bases short and J 7 bases short, with 23 bases between. This CDR3 has 16 residues. In DNA form, the CDR3 reads TGTGCCAGCAGCCCTCGAGGGGAGGAATTTATCGGTGGCTACACCTTC. Amino acids: CASSPRGEEFIGGYTF.

This chain links TRBV5-8 with TRBJ1-2; no clear D gene. Germline CDR1 is SGHTS and CDR2 is YDEGEE. Trimming left V 5 bases short and J 0 bases short, with 11 bases between. The CDR3 covers 14 residues. CDR3 sequence reads: CASSLGGANYGYTF. The CDR3 nucleotides are TGTGCCAGCAGTCTGGGAGGAGCTAACTATGGCTACACCTTC.

The table lists this clone with a count of one. V gene TRBV2 combines with J gene TRBJ2-5; 14 nucleotides line up with TRBD2. The CDR3 has 19 amino acids. CDR1 is SNHLY and CDR2 is FYNNEI in the germline V gene. V shed 2 bases and J 5 bases; nucleotides not matched to a gene: 13. The CDR3 reads CASSESLALTSGRGETQYF. CDR3 DNA sequence: TGTGCCAGCAGTGAATCCCTGGCCTTGACTAGCGGGAGGGGGGAGACCCAGTACTTC.

This clone was detected only once. The chain recombines TRBV7-2 with TRBJ2-2; maybe TRBD1 (5 bases). CDR1 and CDR2 (germline): SGHTA, FQGNSA. The CDR3 is 15 amino acids. Trimming took 5 bases from V and 0 from J, leaving 10 bases between them. CDR3 region: CASSIKQANTGELFF. The CDR3 nucleotides are TGTGCCAGCAGCATTAAACAGGCGAACACCGGGGAGCTGTTTTTT.

The chain couples TRBV28 to TRBJ2-7; D perhaps matches TRBD2 (5 bases). Looked up from germline, CDR1 is MDHEN and CDR2 is SYDVKM. The V end lost 6 bases, the J end lost 4 bases, and 19 bases lay between the germline ends. This CDR3 is 15 amino acids long. This CDR3 reads CASRVPSGTGYEQYF. DNA of the CDR3: TGTGCCAGCAGAGTCCCGTCGGGCACGGGGTACGAGCAGTACTTC.

The J gene is TRBJ2-7, the V gene TRBV4-2, with 8 bases identical to TRBD2. Per germline, CDR1 LGHNA and CDR2 YNFKEQ. After removal of 7 bases from V and 5 bases from J, the junction contained 13 bases not matched to a gene. The CDR3 sequence is 15 residues long. The CDR3 bases are TGTGCCAGCACCGGTGGGCTAGCGGGTTCACACGAGCAGTACTTC. Translating gives CASTGGLAGSHEQYF.

The chain employs TRBV9 and TRBJ2-5; possible D gene TRBD1, 5 bases. V was shortened by 5 bases and J by 5 bases, with 19 bases between the two germline ends. Germline CDR1 SGDLS, CDR2 YYNGEE. The CDR3 is made up of 15 amino acids. The chain's CDR3 is CASSDLVGPRETQYF. The CDR3 DNA is TGTGCCAGCAGTGACCTGGTGGGGCCGCGGGAGACCCAGTACTTC.

This chain connects TRBV4-2 to TRBJ1-4; 8 nucleotides agree with TRBD1. The CDR3 totals 18 residues. The V gene's germline CDR1 is LGHNA and CDR2 YNFKEQ. The V segment lost 1 base and the J segment 0 bases; nucleotides outside the gene matches: 7. The CDR3 protein is CASSQGTGNLATNEKLFF. CDR3 coding DNA: TGTGCCAGCAGCCAAGGGACAGGGAATCTTGCAACTAATGAAAAACTGTTTTTT.

The gene calls are TRBV4-2 and TRBJ1-2; TRBD1 might be the D (6 bases). Between the trimmed V and J ends, which lost 3 bases and 5 bases, there was a span of 10 bases. The CDR3 spans 13 residues. The germline V gene encodes CDR1 LGHNA and CDR2 YNFKEQ. For the CDR3, the DNA is TGTGCCAGCAGCCAGAGGGGGGGGTATGGCTACACCTTC. Amino acids: CASSQRGGYGYTF.

V and J are TRBV11-3 and TRBJ2-2; 13 bases align to TRBD2. Germline V gene data show CDR1 as SGHNT and CDR2 as YENEEA. V trimming: 5 bases; J trimming: 9 bases; junction bases outside the gene matches: 6. The CDR3 length is 15 residues. The CDR3 DNA follows: TGTGCCAGCAGCCCAAGACTAGCGGGGGGCCGGGAGCTGTTTTTT. As protein: CASSPRLAGGRELFF.

This clone was recorded a few times. The V and J genes are TRBV7-8 and TRBJ1-5; 8 bases are a match to TRBD1. J gave up 9 bases and V 5 bases, and 15 bases lay outside the gene matches. The CDR3 consists of 16 residues. The germline V gene has CDR1 SGHVS and CDR2 FQNEAQ. CDR3 bases: TGTGCCAGCAGCCCAGGACAGGGCGGGTCCCTCGGGCCCCAGCATTTT. This sequence encodes CASSPGQGGSLGPQHF.

This rearrangement joins TRBV13 to TRBJ1-2; D is possibly TRBD1 (6 bases). V dropped 0 bases and J dropped 0 bases, with 17 bases sitting between them. The CDR3 runs to 18 residues. Per the germline V gene, CDR1 is PRHDT and CDR2 is FYEKMQ (reference sequence). The CDR3 DNA reads as TGTGCCAGCAGCTTAGGCGGAGGCAGGGGACGGCCTAACTATGGCTACACCTTC. Its protein product is CASSLGGGRGRPNYGYTF. The full variable domain, its missing parts supplied by reference TRBV13 and TRBJ1-2, is AAGVIQSPRHLIKEKRETATLKCYPIPRHDTVYWYQQGPGQDPQFLISFYEKMQSDKGSIPDRFSAQQFSDYHSELNMSSLELGDSALYFCASSLGGGRGRPNYGYTFGSGTRLTVV.

The V call is TRBV6-1, the J call TRBJ1-1; D is possibly TRBD1 (5 bases). CDR1 is MNHNS, CDR2 SASEGT, per germline. Trimming stripped 7 bases from V and 0 bases from J, with 12 bases between. The length of the CDR3 is 14 residues. The DNA of the CDR3 is TGTGCCAGCACCGACAGTTCATTGAACACTGAAGCTTTCTTT. Its translation: CASTDSSLNTEAFF.

The chain has TRBV27 and TRBJ1-4; 12 bases fit TRBD1. The CDR3 runs to 17 residues. V lost 0 bases to trimming and J lost 4 bases; unmatched junction nucleotides: 3. Germline CDR1 reads MNHEY; CDR2 reads SMNVEV (reference sequence). Here the CDR3 reads CASSLSGTGGINEKLFF. CDR3 in DNA: TGTGCCAGCAGTTTATCCGGGACAGGGGGCATTAATGAAAAACTGTTTTTT.

The chain employs TRBV5-5 and TRBJ1-6; 8 bases are a match to TRBD1. The J segment lost 5 bases and the V segment lost 2 bases, leaving 12 bases of the junction unmatched. This CDR3 has 18 amino acids. The germline gives CDR1 SGHKS, CDR2 YYEKEE (reference sequence). CDR3 sequence reads: CASSLLRDRRPDNSPLHF. In DNA, the CDR3 is TGTGCCAGCAGCTTACTACGGGACAGGAGACCGGATAATTCACCCCTCCACTTT.

The chain joins TRBV7-9 to TRBJ2-3, with TRBD2 identical over 7 bases. Germline V gives CDR1 SEHNR, CDR2 FQNEAQ (reference sequence). The CDR3 sequence is 16 residues long. V shed 5 bases, J shed 4 bases, and the junction held 12 bases outside the gene matches. CDR3 region: CASSRPGLVDADTQYF. The CDR3 DNA sequence: TGTGCCAGCAGCCGCCCTGGACTAGTGGACGCAGATACGCAGTATTTT.

This rearrangement joins TRBV7-2 to TRBJ2-7; 8 bases match TRBD1. Per the germline V gene, CDR1 is SGHTA and CDR2 is FQGNSA. V shed 5 bases, J shed 6 bases, and the junction held 6 bases outside the gene matches. The CDR3 has 13 residues. For the CDR3, the DNA is TGTGCCAGCAGCCCCCTGACAGGGGTCGAGCAGTACTTC. Protein product: CASSPLTGVEQYF.

The V and J genes are TRBV5-1 and TRBJ2-3; 10 bases fit TRBD2. Germline values: CDR1 SGHRS, CDR2 YFSETQ. The CDR3 loop spans 15 amino acids. The V gene end was trimmed by 0 bases and the J gene end by 5 bases; junction bases not matched to a gene: 3. CDR3 in DNA: TGCGCCAGCAGCTTGGAGCGGGGGGGCGTAGATACGCAGTATTTT. This gives the protein CASSLERGGVDTQYF.

The rearrangement joins TRBV5-1 to TRBJ2-3; tentatively, D is TRBD2 (5 bases). CDR3 length: 14 amino acids. Germline V CDR1 and CDR2: SGHRS, YFSETQ. V dropped 3 bases and J dropped 4 bases, with 12 bases sitting between them. In DNA form, the CDR3 reads TGCGCCAGCAGCTGGCAGGACTCGCCAGATACGCAGTATTTT. Translated: CASSWQDSPDTQYF.

The chain is built from TRBV7-2 and TRBJ2-7; 11 bases are shared with TRBD1. This CDR3 region has 17 residues. The V segment lost 3 bases and the J segment 3 bases; nucleotides outside the gene matches: 10. Looked up from germline, CDR1 is SGHTA and CDR2 is FQGNSA. CDR3 nucleotide sequence: TGTGCCAGCAGCTTCCCCCTCACGGGACAGGGGGACTACGAGCAGTACTTC. Protein: CASSFPLTGQGDYEQYF. Full variable domain (remainder filled in from reference TRBV7-2 and TRBJ2-7): GAGVSQSPSNKVTEKGKDVELRCDPISGHTALYWYRQSLGQGLEFLIYFQGNSAPDKSGLPSDRFSAERTGGSVSTLTIQRTQQEDSAVYLCASSFPLTGQGDYEQYFGPGTRLTVT.

The V and J genes are TRBV5-1 and TRBJ2-3, with TRBD2 matching over 12 bases. The CDR3 is 16 amino acids. The V segment lost 4 bases and the J segment 0 bases; nucleotides outside the gene matches: 3. Germline V gene lookup returns CDR1 SGHRS and CDR2 YFSETQ. The CDR3 nucleotides are TGCGCCAGCAGCGTGACTAGCGGGAGAAGCACAGATACGCAGTATTTT. Amino acids: CASSVTSGRSTDTQYF.